The 18 T cell receptor beta chains below all came from one sample that was sequenced in a study of shared clonotypes between healthy human individuals. Assay: immunoSEQ multiplex PCR; the TCRdb copy retains only in-frame clones and omits some. The sample consists of over a million clones, 95% to 97% of them appearing once. Sequenced: naive CD4+ T cells sorted from blood. Subset reported: CD45RA+ positively selected. These receptors all come from a man between 25 and 39 years old in good health.

V gene TRBV28 combines with J gene TRBJ2-7; 10 nucleotides match TRBD1. Germline V gene lookup returns CDR1 MDHEN and CDR2 SYDVKM. J was trimmed by 3 bases and V by 6 bases; bases with no gene match: 8. CDR3 size: 15 residues. CDR3 protein: CASSSGQGDHYEQYF. The CDR3 coding sequence is TGTGCCAGCAGCTCCGGACAGGGGGACCACTACGAGCAGTACTTC.

The chain carries TRBV28 and TRBJ1-1; D might be TRBD1 (6 bases). V dropped 2 bases and J dropped 3 bases, with 13 bases sitting between them. The CDR3 has 15 amino acids. CDR1 and CDR2 (germline): MDHEN, SYDVKM. The CDR3 coding sequence is TGTGCCAGCAGTTTAGCAGGGGACCCCTACACTGAAGCTTTCTTT. Protein product: CASSLAGDPYTEAFF.

The chain couples TRBV19 to TRBJ1-1; D ambiguous. This CDR3 contains 15 residues. V lost 4 bases, J lost 4 bases, and 16 bases lay in between. The germline CDR1 and CDR2 sequences are LNHDA and SQIVND (reference sequence). Here the CDR3 DNA reads TGTGCCAGTAGTACCGCAGCCAGGACGGTCACTGAAGCTTTCTTT. This translates into CASSTAARTVTEAFF.

This chain links TRBV7-2 with TRBJ2-7; TRBD1 matches at 7 bases. The CDR3 is 13 residues long. Per the germline V gene, CDR1 is SGHTA and CDR2 is FQGNSA. Unmatched junction bases numbered 2, after V lost 3 bases and J lost 3 bases. The CDR3, as DNA: TGTGCCAGCAGCTTCCGGACAGGCTACGAGCAGTACTTC. The encoded protein is CASSFRTGYEQYF.

The genes are TRBV9 and TRBJ2-2, with D tentatively TRBD1 (6 bases). The V gene's germline CDR1 is SGDLS and CDR2 YYNGEE. V lost 3 bases to trimming and J lost 4 bases, with 10 bases between them. CDR3 length equals 14 residues. The DNA for the CDR3 is TGTGCCAGCAGCGGAACAGGGTCCACCGGGGAGCTGTTTTTT. This translates into CASSGTGSTGELFF.

The rearrangement uses TRBV6-5 and TRBJ2-1; maybe TRBD1 (6 bases). Germline CDR1 reads MNHEY; CDR2 reads SVGAGI. Trimming took off 0 bases at V and 4 bases at J, with 7 bases between the two ends. There are 14 residues in the CDR3. The CDR3 region has the DNA TGTGCCAGCAGTTACTCGACAGGTTACAATGAGCAGTTCTTC. It translates to CASSYSTGYNEQFF.

The chain combines TRBV29-1 with TRBJ1-3; maybe TRBD1 (5 bases). Germline V gives CDR1 SQVTM, CDR2 ANQGSEA. The V end lost 4 bases, the J end lost 8 bases, and 9 bases lay between the germline ends. The CDR3 loop spans 11 amino acids. Here the CDR3 reads CSVVGGDTIYF. The CDR3 DNA reads TGCAGCGTTGTTGGGGGGGACACCATATATTTT.

The chain has TRBV10-2 and TRBJ2-3; 13 bases are shared with TRBD2. CDR3 size: 15 residues. V shed 6 bases and J 5 bases; nucleotides not matched to a gene: 5. CDR1 WSHSY and CDR2 SAAADI come from the germline V gene. The DNA for the CDR3 is TGCGCCAGCAGCCCAACTAGCGGGAGGGGAGATACGCAGTATTTT. Its protein product is CASSPTSGRGDTQYF.

This clone appeared a single time. This chain uses TRBV18 with TRBJ1-3, with D uncertain. This CDR3 contains 17 residues. Germline CDR1 KGHSH, CDR2 LQKENI. Trimming shortened V by 2 bases and J by 0 bases, and 14 bases separated the two germline ends. The CDR3 DNA reads as TGTGCCAGCTCACCAAGGGCAGATACACCCTCTGGAAACACCATATATTTT. Its protein product is CASSPRADTPSGNTIYF.

The chain is built from TRBV11-2 and TRBJ2-3; D may be TRBD1 or TRBD2 (5 bases each). The germline CDR1 and CDR2 sequences are SGHAT and FQNNGV. V dropped 5 bases and J dropped 2 bases, with 17 bases sitting between them. The CDR3 is 16 amino acids. The CDR3 loop is CASSPRRDQHTDTQYF. Written as DNA, the CDR3 is TGTGCCAGCAGCCCCCGCCGGGACCAACACACAGATACGCAGTATTTT.

V usage is TRBV30 and J usage is TRBJ2-1; perhaps TRBD2 as D (5 bases). The CDR3 runs to 11 residues. V was pared by 2 bases and J by 12 bases, with 11 bases between. Germline V gene lookup returns CDR1 GTSNPN and CDR2 SVGIG (reference sequence). The CDR3 sequence is CAWSPIRGQFF. The CDR3, as DNA: TGTGCCTGGAGTCCCATTCGGGGGCAGTTCTTC.

The chain uses TRBV5-4 and TRBJ2-3, with TRBD2 matching 10 bases. The CDR3 contains 16 residues. V lost 2 bases and J lost 2; bases outside the gene matches: 5. CDR1 and CDR2 from the germline V gene are SGHNT and YYREEE (reference sequence). The CDR3 sequence: CASSFRTSGSTDTQYF. The CDR3 bases are TGTGCCAGCAGCTTTCGGACTAGCGGTTCCACAGATACGCAGTATTTT.

This chain links TRBV19 with TRBJ1-5; TRBD1 might be the D (6 bases). The V gene's germline CDR1 is LNHDA and CDR2 SQIVND (reference sequence). The germline V and J ends were trimmed by 7 bases and 4 bases, with 23 bases remaining between them. This CDR3 is 17 amino acids long. The CDR3 is CASTSWGQGLLNQPQHF. In DNA, the CDR3 is TGTGCCAGTACCTCCTGGGGGCAGGGCCTCCTGAATCAGCCCCAGCATTTT.

This chain connects TRBV29-1 to TRBJ2-1; 7 bases are a match to TRBD2. The germline CDR1 and CDR2 sequences are SQVTM and ANQGSEA. CDR3 length: 15 amino acids. V shed 4 bases, J shed 2 bases, and the junction held 8 bases outside the gene matches. This CDR3 is CSVGRSGIPYNEQFF. CDR3 DNA: TGCAGCGTTGGACGGAGCGGGATCCCCTACAATGAGCAGTTCTTC.

V and J are TRBV7-8 and TRBJ2-7; D may be TRBD1 or TRBD2 (5 bases each). Trimming took off 1 base at V and 4 bases at J, with 8 bases between the two ends. The CDR3 sequence is 13 residues long. CDR1 and CDR2 from the germline V gene are SGHVS and FQNEAQ. The CDR3 DNA is TGTGCCAGCAGCTTAGTGAGGGGTTACGAGCAGTACTTC. It specifies CASSLVRGYEQYF.

The chain links TRBV28 to TRBJ2-5; D is undetermined. This CDR3 region has 14 residues. Germline V gene sequence: CDR1 MDHEN, CDR2 SYDVKM. The ends were cut back, 5 bases at V and 5 bases at J, with 15 bases in the middle. CDR3 sequence reads: CASSPLEPAETQYF. DNA for the CDR3: TGTGCCAGCAGTCCTCTCGAGCCTGCGGAGACCCAGTACTTC.

The chain employs TRBV28 and TRBJ2-3, with D perhaps given as TRBD1 or TRBD2 (5 bases each). CDR1 and CDR2 from the germline V gene are MDHEN and SYDVKM. V was pared by 3 bases and J by 3 bases, with 13 bases between. The CDR3 covers 15 residues. CDR3 amino acids: CASSFGGEGTDTQYF. CDR3 nucleotide sequence: TGTGCCAGCAGTTTCGGCGGAGAGGGGACAGATACGCAGTATTTT.

The CDR3 nucleotides are TGTGCCAGCAGTTTGGACGGACAGGGGGCGGGGGAGCAGTACTTC. Translation gives CASSLDGQGAGEQYF. The chain has TRBV28 and TRBJ2-7; 11 bases are shared with TRBD1. Germline-derived CDR1 and CDR2 are MDHEN and SYDVKM. The CDR3 has 15 residues. The J segment lost 7 bases and the V segment lost 3 bases, leaving 8 bases of the junction unmatched.